This T cell receptor (beta chain) originates from a study of response to subunit inactivated influenza vaccine. This clonotype was seen many times. TCRdb called the RT-PCR reads again in MiXCR, with one record for every CDR3 protein. The sample consists of 550,000 to 650,000 distinct CDR3 sequences, about 10% of them appearing once. Germline V CDR1 and CDR2: MDHEN, SYDVKM. V was pared by 5 bases and J by 3 bases, with 6 bases of the junction left unmatched. The CDR3 sequence is 15 residues long. The input for sequencing was PBMCs from blood, taken on the day of vaccination. The chain couples TRBV28 to TRBJ2-3; 9 bases align to TRBD2. The sequence came from a man over 45 who received an inactivated influenza vaccine. As DNA, the CDR3 is TGTGCCAGCAGTGTGGTGACTAGCGGTACAGATACGCAGTATTTT. Amino acid sequence: CASSVVTSGTDTQYF.